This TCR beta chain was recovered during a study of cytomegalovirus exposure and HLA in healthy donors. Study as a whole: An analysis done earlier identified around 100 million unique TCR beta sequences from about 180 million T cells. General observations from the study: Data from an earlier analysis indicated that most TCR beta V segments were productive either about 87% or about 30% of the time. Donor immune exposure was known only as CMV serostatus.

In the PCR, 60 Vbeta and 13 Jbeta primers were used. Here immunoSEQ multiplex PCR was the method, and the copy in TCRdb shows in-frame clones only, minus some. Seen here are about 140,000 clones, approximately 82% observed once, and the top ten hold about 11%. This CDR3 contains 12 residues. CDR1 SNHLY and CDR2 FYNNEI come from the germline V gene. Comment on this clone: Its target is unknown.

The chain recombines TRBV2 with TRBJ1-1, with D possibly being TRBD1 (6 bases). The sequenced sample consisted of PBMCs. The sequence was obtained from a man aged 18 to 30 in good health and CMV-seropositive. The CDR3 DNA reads TGTGCGAGACGAAGGGGGGGAACTGAAGCTTTCTTT. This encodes CARRRGGTEAFF.